This entry features one T cell receptor beta chain sequence. The study assigned cohorts using participant-reported clinical history. Some clones are missing from TCRdb's copy, which holds only in-frame ones; the method was immunoSEQ multiplex PCR. This sample has about 330,000 clones, with approximately 87% found just once. The data derive from a study of blood T cell repertoires in COVID-19. CDR1 is LGHDT and CDR2 is YNNKEL in the germline V gene (reference sequence). The CDR3 length is 17 residues. Trimming left V 5 bases short and J 9 bases short, with 23 bases between. The chain carries TRBV3-1 (or the pseudogene TRBV3-2) and TRBJ1-6; possibly TRBD1 for D (6 bases). This receptor was identified in a woman aged 25 to 39 who had recovered from COVID-19. Sequenced material: PBMCs or T cells enriched from blood (not recorded which). The DNA for the CDR3 is TGTGCCAGCAGCTACCCACCCTACAGGGTACTGGGTTCACCCCTCCACTTT. This sequence encodes CASSYPPYRVLGSPLHF.